Below, 27 T cell receptor beta chains from the same sample are listed, as sequenced in a study of control samples from healthy donors and cancer patients. Using immunoSEQ multiplex PCR, the repertoire was profiled, and TCRdb retains in-frame clones only, with some absent. The profile shows about 120,000 clones, about 93% of them singletons. The sample comprised PBMCs. The receptors here all came from a man aged 50 or older with head and neck cancer.

The J gene is TRBJ2-5, the V gene TRBV11-2; 7 positions agree with TRBD1. Looked up from germline, CDR1 is SGHAT and CDR2 is FQNNGV. The V and J ends lost 5 bases and 5 bases, in that order; junction bases with no gene match: 14. The CDR3 runs 16 residues. CDR3 region: CASSPWRGGSGETQYF. In nucleotides, the CDR3 is TGTGCCAGCAGCCCCTGGAGAGGGGGCTCTGGGGAGACCCAGTACTTC.

This clone has a single count. CDR3 nucleotides: TGTGCCACCAAGTTGGGTTCAACTAATGAAAAACTGTTTTTT. The encoded protein is CATKLGSTNEKLFF. J is TRBJ1-4 and V is TRBV15; D is unresolved. The germline gives CDR1 LNHNV, CDR2 YYDKDF (reference sequence). Trimming stripped 7 bases from V and 0 bases from J, with 9 bases between. The CDR3 contains 14 residues.

The chain has TRBV5-6 and TRBJ2-3; TRBD1 aligns across 7 bases. CDR1 and CDR2 from the germline V gene are SGHDT and YYEEEE. The CDR3 contains 17 residues. The J segment lost 0 bases and the V segment lost 0 bases, leaving 7 bases of the junction unmatched. The CDR3: CASSLAGQAASTDTQYF. CDR3 DNA sequence: TGTGCCAGCAGCTTGGCAGGACAGGCTGCTAGCACAGATACGCAGTATTTT.

V is TRBV28 and J is TRBJ2-5; no reliable D call. The CDR3 loop spans 16 amino acids. The ends were cut back, 4 bases at V and 1 base at J, with 16 bases in the middle. CDR1 MDHEN and CDR2 SYDVKM come from the germline V gene. CDR3 amino acids: CASSSWRLETQETQYF. The CDR3 nucleotides are TGTGCCAGCAGTTCTTGGCGGCTAGAGACCCAAGAGACCCAGTACTTC.

V and J are TRBV12-5 and TRBJ1-1; perhaps TRBD1 as D (6 bases). V was cut by 0 bases and J by 1 base, with 15 bases left in between. CDR1 LGHNT and CDR2 FRNRAP come from the germline V gene. The CDR3 sequence is 17 residues long. The CDR3 is CASGLVLGGAWNTEAFF. CDR3 in DNA: TGTGCTAGTGGTTTGGTACTCGGGGGGGCTTGGAACACTGAAGCTTTCTTT.

The chain employs TRBV5-1 and TRBJ1-2, with 11 bases matching TRBD1. In germline, CDR1 is SGHRS, CDR2 YFSETQ. Losses at the gene ends were 6 bases for V and 6 bases for J; bases not matched to a gene: 16. The CDR3 runs to 17 residues. CDR3 nucleotide sequence: TGCGCCAGCAAGGTATTGAACGTTGGACAGGGGGCTCATGGCTACACCTTC. The encoded protein is CASKVLNVGQGAHGYTF.

A single count supports this clone. The J gene is TRBJ2-3, the V gene TRBV5-5; TRBD2 aligns across 13 bases. The junction had 15 bases not matched to a gene; V was cut back by 4 bases and J by 4 bases. Germline lookup yields CDR1 SGHKS and CDR2 YYEKEE (reference sequence). The CDR3 is 19 residues long. CDR3 protein: CASSPATSGGPFLPDTQYF. DNA for the CDR3: TGTGCCAGCAGCCCGGCGACTAGCGGGGGGCCATTCCTCCCAGATACGCAGTATTTT.

This clone was detected only once. The chain combines TRBV4-3 with TRBJ1-4, with TRBD1 matching over 9 bases. Trimming removed 4 bases from V and 8 bases from J; junction bases left unmatched: 8. Germline CDR1 LGHNA, CDR2 YSLEER. The CDR3 contains 15 residues. The CDR3 protein is CASSLRGTGIEKLFF. CDR3 in DNA: TGCGCCAGCAGCCTCAGGGGGACAGGGATAGAAAAACTGTTTTTT.

This clone was observed a single time. This chain links TRBV7-2 with TRBJ2-2, with D tentatively TRBD2 (6 bases). The CDR3 has 15 residues. Per germline, CDR1 SGHTA and CDR2 FQGNSA. The V and J ends lost 4 bases and 7 bases respectively, with 16 bases between them. CDR3 sequence reads: CASSSRGPPSGELFF. CDR3 nucleotides: TGTGCCAGCAGCTCGCGGGGCCCCCCTAGCGGGGAGCTGTTTTTT.

This clone was recorded only once. The DNA for the CDR3 is TGTGCCGGCGATCAGCCCCAGCATTTT. It encodes CAGDQPQHF. J is TRBJ1-5 and V is TRBV21-1. TRBV21-1 is a pseudogene. CDR3 length: 9 residues.

In nucleotides, the CDR3 is TGTGCCAGCAGCCAAGGGGCAGGGCAAGCTTTCTTT. Translating it yields CASSQGAGQAFF. This chain connects TRBV12-3 or TRBV12-4 to TRBJ1-1, with D perhaps TRBD1 (5 bases). V lost 6 bases and J lost 9, with 14 bases in between. The CDR3 runs to 12 residues.

The rearrangement links TRBV14 to TRBJ1-5, with 7 bases identical to TRBD1. The CDR3 has 17 amino acids. Germline V gene data show CDR1 as SGHDN and CDR2 as FVKESK. The J segment lost 5 bases and the V segment lost 5 bases, leaving 15 bases of the junction unmatched. The CDR3: CASSCDRIGRGDQPQHF. For the CDR3, the DNA is TGTGCCAGCAGCTGCGATAGGATTGGCAGGGGGGATCAGCCCCAGCATTTT.

The V gene is TRBV7-2, the J gene TRBJ2-5; TRBD2 matches 8 bases. Losses at the gene ends were 1 base for V and 3 bases for J; bases not matched to a gene: 7. CDR3 length: 16 residues. The germline gives CDR1 SGHTA, CDR2 FQGNSA. The CDR3 DNA follows: TGTGCCAGCAGCTTAGAGGGCGGGGGGCGGAAAGAGACCCAGTACTTC. It encodes CASSLEGGGRKETQYF.

The V and J genes are TRBV24-1 and TRBJ1-2; D is unclear. CDR3 size: 12 residues. Germline lookup yields CDR1 KGHDR and CDR2 SFDVKD. The ends were cut back, 2 bases at V and 8 bases at J, with 8 bases in the middle. CDR3 sequence (DNA): TGTGCCACCAGTGATTGGGCGGGGGGCTACACCTTC. It translates to CATSDWAGGYTF.

V usage is TRBV5-4 and J usage is TRBJ1-3; TRBD1 matches at 9 bases. V was pared by 4 bases and J by 2 bases, with 7 bases of the junction left unmatched. CDR1 SGHNT and CDR2 YYREEE come from the germline V gene (reference sequence). The CDR3 spans 16 residues. CDR3 sequence reads: CASSVPTGGPGNTIYF. Written as DNA, the CDR3 is TGTGCCAGCAGCGTCCCTACAGGGGGCCCTGGAAACACCATATATTTT.

This rearrangement joins TRBV5-1 to TRBJ2-5, with 8 bases identical to TRBD2. Germline V lookup: CDR1 SGHRS, CDR2 YFSETQ. This CDR3 comprises 17 residues. Trimming at V came to 0 bases and at J to 0 bases, leaving 7 bases not matched to a gene. CDR3 residues: CASSLGLVAGYQETQYF. The CDR3 DNA reads TGCGCCAGCAGCTTGGGATTGGTAGCGGGGTACCAAGAGACCCAGTACTTC.

The chain links TRBV7-2 to TRBJ1-2; TRBD1 might be the D (6 bases). The V and J ends lost 0 bases and 4 bases respectively, with 12 bases between them. The CDR3 length is 15 residues. Germline V gene lookup returns CDR1 SGHTA and CDR2 FQGNSA. CDR3 residues: CASSLAPGDAYGYTF. The DNA of the CDR3 is TGTGCCAGCAGCTTAGCGCCAGGGGATGCCTATGGCTACACCTTC.

This sequence joins TRBV19 and TRBJ2-7; 7 bases match TRBD2. The CDR3 runs 15 residues. Per the germline V gene, CDR1 is LNHDA and CDR2 is SQIVND (reference sequence). The J segment lost 2 bases and the V segment lost 7 bases, leaving 11 bases of the junction unmatched. CDR3 DNA: TGTGCCAGTACCCGAGAGCCAGGGAGGGCCTACGAGCAGTACTTC. Its translation is CASTREPGRAYEQYF.

The chain is built from TRBV4-1 and TRBJ2-6; D possibly corresponds to TRBD1 (6 bases). The CDR3 totals 18 residues. V dropped 9 bases and J dropped 0 bases, with 21 bases sitting between them. From germline, CDR1 is MGHRA and CDR2 YSYEKL. The CDR3 loop reads CASKPGTLILSGANVLTF. Here the CDR3 DNA reads TGCGCCAGTAAGCCCGGGACACTTATCCTCTCTGGGGCCAACGTCCTGACTTTC.

The chain joins TRBV7-7 to TRBJ1-6, with a possible D match to TRBD1 (5 bases). Germline assignment: CDR1 SSHAT and CDR2 FNYEAQ (reference sequence). This CDR3 is 17 amino acids long. V was clipped by 1 base and J by 7 bases, with 17 bases between them. CDR3 loop: CASSLEKGRSANSPLHF. The CDR3 bases are TGTGCCAGCAGCTTAGAAAAGGGGCGGTCCGCCAATTCACCCCTCCACTTT.

V gene TRBV7-9 combines with J gene TRBJ1-5; 9 bases map to TRBD1. V shed 3 bases, J shed 6 bases, and the junction held 6 bases outside the gene matches. Looked up from germline, CDR1 is SEHNR and CDR2 is FQNEAQ (reference sequence). There are 15 residues in the CDR3. The CDR3 nucleotides read TGTGCCAGCAGCTTTGCCGGGACAGGGATTCAGCCCCAGCATTTT. Its protein product is CASSFAGTGIQPQHF.

The chain is built from TRBV6-6 and TRBJ2-5; TRBD2 might be the D (7 bases). This CDR3 is built from 13 residues. Looked up from germline, CDR1 is MNHNY and CDR2 is SVGAGI (reference sequence). V lost 6 bases and J lost 4, with 12 bases in between. The CDR3, as DNA: TGTGCCAGCAGCCGACGGGGGGCAGAGACCCAGTACTTC. As protein: CASSRRGAETQYF.

The chain combines TRBV4-2 with TRBJ2-2; TRBD2 aligns across 10 bases. V was clipped by 0 bases and J by 5 bases; unmatched bases: 6. Germline lookup yields CDR1 LGHNA and CDR2 YNFKEQ. The CDR3 extends over 17 amino acids. This CDR3 reads CASSQDDTAGGTGELFF. CDR3 DNA sequence: TGTGCCAGCAGCCAAGATGATACAGCGGGGGGGACCGGGGAGCTGTTTTTT.

V gene TRBV7-9 combines with J gene TRBJ1-1, with 7 bases lining up with TRBD1. Germline V CDR1 and CDR2: SEHNR, FQNEAQ (reference sequence). J lost 6 bases, V lost 6 bases, and 10 bases had no gene match. The CDR3 has 14 amino acids. This chain's CDR3 is CASSSDRAIAEAFF. Written as DNA, the CDR3 is TGTGCCAGCAGTTCCGACAGGGCGATCGCTGAAGCTTTCTTT.

This chain uses TRBV7-2 with TRBJ1-2; D might be TRBD1 (6 bases). Trimming pared 1 base from V and 4 bases from J, leaving 13 bases between. The V gene's germline CDR1 is SGHTA and CDR2 FQGNSA. The CDR3 has 15 amino acids. CDR3 protein: CASSLEGDFGYGYTF. The DNA for the CDR3 is TGTGCCAGCAGCTTAGAGGGGGATTTCGGCTATGGCTACACCTTC.

The chain recombines TRBV24-1 with TRBJ2-7; D unresolved. CDR1 is KGHDR, CDR2 SFDVKD, per germline. This CDR3 comprises 15 residues. Trimming removed 1 base from V and 4 bases from J, with 13 bases in between. The CDR3 region is CATSDLSRYAYEQYF. The CDR3 DNA is TGTGCCACCAGTGATTTAAGCAGGTATGCGTACGAGCAGTACTTC.

The chain's CDR3 is CASRRGIRSAEGYTF. Written as DNA, the CDR3 is TGTGCCTCCCGTCGGGGAATCCGGTCGGCGGAGGGCTACACCTTC. The chain uses TRBV27 and TRBJ1-2; D not certain. CDR3 length equals 15 residues. CDR1 is MNHEY and CDR2 is SMNVEV in the germline V gene (reference sequence). V dropped 11 bases and J dropped 8 bases, with 27 bases sitting between them.